A single sample gave rise to the 18 T cell receptor beta chains below, sequenced in a study of CD8 T cells in ankylosing spondylitis. TCRdb re-called the 5' RACE reads with MiXCR, one entry per CDR3 protein. The sample lists around 300,000 distinct CDR3 sequences, 11% occurring once. The source material was blood, either unsorted or a sorted T cell fraction (not recorded which). Receptors were obtained from a female donor with ankylosing spondylitis or in good health (not recorded which).

This clonotype came up a few times. The chain links TRBV6-1 to TRBJ2-5; 16 positions match TRBD2. Per the germline V gene, CDR1 is MNHNS and CDR2 is SASEGT. The CDR3 runs to 19 residues. J gave up 5 bases and V 5 bases, and 14 bases lay outside the gene matches. CDR3: CASSPLGTSGGAGYETQYF. CDR3 in DNA: TGTGCCAGCAGTCCGCTGGGGACTAGCGGGGGGGCGGGTTATGAGACCCAGTACTTC.

Relative to its sample, this clonotype is medium-sized. The chain recombines TRBV28 with TRBJ2-1; 7 nucleotides match TRBD2. The V and J ends lost 8 bases and 2 bases, in that order; junction bases with no gene match: 3. CDR3 length: 13 residues. The germline V gene encodes CDR1 MDHEN and CDR2 SYDVKM. CDR3 amino acids: CASPGGTYNEQFF. DNA for the CDR3: TGTGCCAGCCCGGGAGGCACCTACAATGAGCAGTTCTTC.

The sample holds many counts of this clonotype. J is TRBJ1-1 and V is TRBV29-1; D is uncertain. There are 12 residues in the CDR3. V lost 7 bases, J lost 6 bases, and 15 bases lay in between. Germline V gives CDR1 SQVTM, CDR2 ANQGSEA. The CDR3 is CSAISGRAEAFF. The CDR3 DNA is TGCAGCGCTATCAGTGGTCGCGCTGAAGCTTTCTTT.

The chain recombines TRBV3-1 with TRBJ1-2, with a tentative D call TRBD1 (5 bases). The CDR3 has 16 residues. CDR1 is LGHDT, CDR2 YNNKEL, per germline (reference sequence). Trimming cost V 1 base and J 2 bases, with 14 bases left between them. The CDR3: CASSQGRTIANYGYTF. Written as DNA, the CDR3 is TGTGCCAGCAGCCAAGGGCGGACAATCGCCAACTATGGCTACACCTTC.

Of note for this clonotype: This may be a read error, as it is one base from a much larger clone. The chain uses TRBV24-1 and TRBJ2-1, with D tentatively TRBD2 (5 bases). The DNA matches TRBJ2-7 better at its end, which makes the J call doubtful. Germline loops: CDR1 KGHDR, CDR2 SFDVKD. The CDR3 loop spans 16 amino acids. The CDR3: CATSDNDYQSYNEQYF. CDR3 nucleotide sequence: TGTGCCACCAGTGATAACGACTACCAGTCCTACAATGAGCAGTACTTC.

This chain uses TRBV5-1 with TRBJ2-7; 9 bases are shared with TRBD2. Germline V gene lookup returns CDR1 SGHRS and CDR2 YFSETQ. CDR3 size: 14 residues. With V trimmed by 2 bases and J by 3 bases, 3 bases remained unmatched. The CDR3 spells CASSFRAGGYEQYF. The CDR3 DNA follows: TGCGCCAGCAGCTTTCGAGCGGGGGGCTACGAGCAGTACTTC.

This clonotype was observed a handful of times. This chain links TRBV7-2 with TRBJ2-5; D possibly corresponds to TRBD1 (6 bases). The CDR3 totals 16 residues. Germline lookup yields CDR1 SGHTA and CDR2 FQGNSA. The V end was cut by 2 bases, the J end by 7 bases, with 20 bases between. The CDR3 region has the DNA TGTGCCAGCAGCTTAAGCAACTTACAGGGCACGGGGACCCAGTACTTC. This encodes CASSLSNLQGTGTQYF.

The table lists this clonotype with many counts. This chain links TRBV10-3 with TRBJ1-5, with 7 bases lining up with TRBD1. The CDR3 runs 14 residues. Trimming took 6 bases from V and 1 from J; bases not matched to a gene: 3. CDR1 is ENHRY, CDR2 SYGVKD, per germline. In nucleotides, the CDR3 is TGTGCCATCAGCCAGGGGGACAGCAATCAGCCCCAGCATTTT. Translation: CAISQGDSNQPQHF.

The chain carries TRBV12-3 or TRBV12-4 and TRBJ2-7; no firm D call. V was cut by 5 bases and J by 6 bases, with 14 bases left in between. This CDR3 contains 13 residues. CDR3 region: CASSPPGRLEQYF. The CDR3 DNA is TGTGCCAGCAGTCCCCCAGGCAGGCTCGAGCAGTACTTC.

This clonotype was found many times. The rearrangement joins TRBV11-3 to TRBJ2-3; D possibly matches TRBD1 or TRBD2 (5 bases each). The ends were cut back, 5 bases at V and 2 bases at J, with 11 bases in the middle. The length of the CDR3 is 14 residues. The germline V gene has CDR1 SGHNT and CDR2 YENEEA. CDR3 bases: TGTGCCAGCAGCCCGGGACCTAACACAGATACGCAGTATTTT. Protein product: CASSPGPNTDTQYF. The whole variable domain, filled in from reference TRBV11-3 and TRBJ2-3, reads EAGVVQSPRYKIIEKKQPVAFWCNPISGHNTLYWYLQNLGQGPELLIRYENEEAVDDSQLPKDRFSAERLKGVDSTLKIQPAELGDSAVYLCASSPGPNTDTQYFGPGTRLTVL.

This clonotype was found many times. CDR3 in DNA: TGCAGTGCTAGTGGTCCTTTCCGGGGAGCGGATACGCAGTATTTT. Translation: CSASGPFRGADTQYF. This chain links TRBV20-1 with TRBJ2-3, with D tentatively TRBD2 (5 bases). Germline V gene sequence: CDR1 DFQATT, CDR2 SNEGSKA (reference sequence). CDR3 size: 15 residues. The ends were cut back, 3 bases at V and 6 bases at J, with 19 bases in the middle.

This clonotype has a handful of counts. The chain joins TRBV20-1 to TRBJ2-5; 13 positions match TRBD2. Germline trimming cut 6 bases from V and 5 bases from J; bases unmatched to any gene: 6. CDR1 and CDR2 from the germline V gene are DFQATT and SNEGSKA (reference sequence). CDR3 size: 14 residues. CDR3 in amino acids: CSALPTSGRETQYF. CDR3 bases: TGCAGTGCCCTTCCGACTAGCGGGAGGGAGACCCAGTACTTC.

The J gene is TRBJ2-1, the V gene TRBV5-1; 8 bases align to TRBD2. The CDR3 runs to 16 residues. V dropped 4 bases and J dropped 3; count of bases not matched to a gene: 9. Germline CDR1 SGHRS, CDR2 YFSETQ. CDR3 DNA: TGCGCCAGCAGCATGGAGGGCGCGGGGGGCTACAATGAGCAGTTCTTC. Translating it yields CASSMEGAGGYNEQFF. The full variable domain, its missing parts supplied by reference TRBV5-1 and TRBJ2-1, is KAGVTQTPRYLIKTRGQQVTLSCSPISGHRSVSWYQQTPGQGLQFLFEYFSETQRNKGNFPGRFSGRQFSNSRSEMNVSTLELGDSALYLCASSMEGAGGYNEQFFGPGTRLTVL.

There are many counts of this clonotype. V usage is TRBV20-1 and J usage is TRBJ2-3; TRBD2 might be the D (6 bases). The CDR3 runs 15 residues. V was clipped by 1 base and J by 1 base, with 12 bases between them. Germline V gives CDR1 DFQATT, CDR2 SNEGSKA (reference sequence). CDR3 DNA: TGCAGTGCTAGAGCTCCGGGGGTCCGCACAGATACGCAGTATTTT. Protein: CSARAPGVRTDTQYF.

This clonotype was counted ten times or more. CDR3 DNA: TGTGCCACCAGTGACCCGGGACTAGCGGGGGTGTCGGATAATGAGCAGTTCTTC. Protein: CATSDPGLAGVSDNEQFF. This chain uses TRBV24-1 with TRBJ2-1, with 14 bases that match TRBD2. CDR3 size: 18 residues. The trim removed 4 bases at V and 7 bases at J, leaving 11 bases unmatched. Germline CDR1 is KGHDR and CDR2 is SFDVKD.

This clonotype was recorded many times. V and J are TRBV5-5 and TRBJ2-2; no clear D. The CDR3 has 15 amino acids. V dropped 3 bases and J dropped 3 bases, with 12 bases sitting between them. Germline-derived CDR1 and CDR2 are SGHKS and YYEKEE (reference sequence). CDR3 DNA sequence: TGTGCCAGCAGCTGGCAGGCGGAGTACACCGGGGAGCTGTTTTTT. Protein product: CASSWQAEYTGELFF.

This clonotype was counted ten times or more. The gene calls are TRBV20-1 and TRBJ1-5, with TRBD1 identical over 7 bases. Germline lookup yields CDR1 DFQATT and CDR2 SNEGSKA (reference sequence). Trimming at V came to 4 bases and at J to 0 bases, leaving 9 bases not matched to a gene. The CDR3 runs to 16 residues. The CDR3 nucleotides are TGCAGTGCTATAGTGATGAGGGGGCTTAGCAATCAGCCCCAGCATTTT. It yields the protein CSAIVMRGLSNQPQHF.

Here the CDR3 reads CASSEISGLAGETQYF. DNA for the CDR3: TGTGCCAGCAGTGAAATTAGCGGACTAGCGGGAGAGACCCAGTACTTC. The J gene is TRBJ2-5, the V gene TRBV2, with 11 positions matching TRBD2. Losses at the gene ends were 2 bases for V and 4 bases for J; bases not matched to a gene: 6. Germline assignment: CDR1 SNHLY and CDR2 FYNNEI. The CDR3 is made up of 16 amino acids.